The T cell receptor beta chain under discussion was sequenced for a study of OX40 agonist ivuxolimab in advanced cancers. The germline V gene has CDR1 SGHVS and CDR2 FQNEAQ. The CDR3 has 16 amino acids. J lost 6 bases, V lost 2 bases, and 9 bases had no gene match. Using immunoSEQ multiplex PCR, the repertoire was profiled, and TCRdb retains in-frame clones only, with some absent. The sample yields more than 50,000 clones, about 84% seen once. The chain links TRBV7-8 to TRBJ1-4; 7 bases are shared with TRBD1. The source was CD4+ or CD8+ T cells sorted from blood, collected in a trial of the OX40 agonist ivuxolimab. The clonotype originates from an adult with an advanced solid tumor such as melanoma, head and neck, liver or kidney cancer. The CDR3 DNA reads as TGTGCCAGCAGCTTACGGAGACAGGGAGGTGATGAAAAACTGTTTTTT. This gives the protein CASSLRRQGGDEKLFF.